Below are 3 T cell receptor beta chains sequenced from a single sample in a study of shared clonotypes between healthy human individuals. TCRdb's table, derived via immunoSEQ multiplex PCR, lists solely in-frame clones and lacks some. The sample records about 2.5 million clones, about nine tenths being singletons. Sequencing was performed on naive CD4+ T cells from PBMCs. Subset indicated: CD45RA+ positively selected. The receptors here all came from a man younger than 30 in good health. Some clones in this sample may be carry-over from other donors' samples.

J is TRBJ2-7 and V is TRBV14; 9 positions match TRBD1. V dropped 5 bases and J dropped 5; count of bases not matched to a gene: 7. The length of the CDR3 is 14 residues. The germline gives CDR1 SGHDN, CDR2 FVKESK. The CDR3, as DNA: TGTGCCAGCAGCGCCGGGACAGGGTTGCACGAGCAGTACTTC. Protein product: CASSAGTGLHEQYF.

This clone has a handful of counts. The chain couples TRBV2 to TRBJ1-4; D is unclear. CDR1 is SNHLY, CDR2 FYNNEI, per germline. The CDR3 has 14 amino acids. V was cut by 7 bases and J by 5 bases, with 14 bases left in between. The CDR3 reads CASNPWGYNEKLFF. DNA for the CDR3: TGTGCCAGCAACCCCTGGGGATACAATGAAAAACTGTTTTTT.

As for this clone: Other DNA sequences in this sample translate to the same CDR3. This chain links TRBV29-1 with TRBJ2-3; D is possibly TRBD1 (5 bases). CDR3 size: 12 residues. The germline CDR1 and CDR2 sequences are SQVTM and ANQGSEA. Trimming cost V 2 bases and J 3 bases, with 6 bases left between them. Here the CDR3 reads CSVEKGTDTQYF. As DNA, the CDR3 is TGCAGCGTTGAAAAGGGGACAGATACGCAGTATTTT.